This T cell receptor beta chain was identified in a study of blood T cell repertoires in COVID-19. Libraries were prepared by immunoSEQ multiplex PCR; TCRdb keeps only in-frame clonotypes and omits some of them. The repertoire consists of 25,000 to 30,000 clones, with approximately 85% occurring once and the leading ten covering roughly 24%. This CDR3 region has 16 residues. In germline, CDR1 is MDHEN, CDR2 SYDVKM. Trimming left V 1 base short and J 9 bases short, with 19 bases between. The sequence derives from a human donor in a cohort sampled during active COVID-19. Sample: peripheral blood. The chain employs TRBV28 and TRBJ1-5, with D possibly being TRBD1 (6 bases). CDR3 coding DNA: TGTGCCAGCAGTTTATTCGGCAGGGGAGAGCAATCGCCCCAGCATTTT. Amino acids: CASSLFGRGEQSPQHF.